Listed here are 16 T cell receptor beta chains from one sample, sequenced in a study of identical twins. Each CDR3 protein gets one entry after TCRdb re-called the 5' RACE reads with MiXCR. The profile shows roughly 1.6 million distinct CDR3 sequences, roughly 35% of them singletons. Sample: cord blood. Receptors originate from a newborn girl in good health.

This clonotype came up a few times. The rearrangement joins TRBV10-2 to TRBJ2-7; D unresolved. Per the germline V gene, CDR1 is WSHSY and CDR2 is SAAADI. The V end was cut by 0 bases, the J end by 10 bases, with 10 bases between. The CDR3 runs 12 residues. In DNA, the CDR3 is TGCGCCAGCAGTGAGTCCGGCACGGCCCAGTACTTC. It encodes CASSESGTAQYF.

The gene calls are TRBV2 and TRBJ1-1; tentative D call: TRBD1 (6 bases). The CDR3 length is 14 residues. Trimming stripped 7 bases from V and 3 bases from J, with 15 bases between. Germline CDR1 SNHLY, CDR2 FYNNEI. Written as DNA, the CDR3 is TGTGCCAGCAATCCCAGGGGTGGGGACACTGAAGCTTTCTTT. It codes for CASNPRGGDTEAFF.

The chain has TRBV29-1 and TRBJ2-7; 7 nucleotides line up with TRBD2. CDR3 size: 13 residues. CDR1 and CDR2 from the germline V gene are SQVTM and ANQGSEA. V shed 5 bases and J 7 bases; nucleotides not matched to a gene: 11. The CDR3 region has the DNA TGCAGCGTTTCCTCTAGCGGTTACAATGAGCAGTACTTC. Translation: CSVSSSGYNEQYF.

The CDR3 region has the DNA TGTGCCAGCAGACTTGACAGGGGAGTTAAATCAGATACGCAGTATTTT. It yields the protein CASRLDRGVKSDTQYF. The V and J genes are TRBV12-3 or TRBV12-4 and TRBJ2-3; 8 bases agree with TRBD1. This CDR3 spans 16 amino acids. V dropped 6 bases and J dropped 4; count of bases not matched to a gene: 12.

In this sample, this clonotype turned up a few times. J is TRBJ2-3 and V is TRBV10-1; 8 bases match TRBD1. CDR1 is WNHNN and CDR2 is SYGVQD in the germline V gene (reference sequence). This CDR3 has 12 residues. V trimming: 6 bases; J trimming: 7 bases; junction bases outside the gene matches: 3. As DNA, the CDR3 is TGCGCCAGCAGAAGGGACAGGCATACGCAGTATTTT. Its translation is CASRRDRHTQYF.

The genes are TRBV7-2 and TRBJ2-1, with TRBD1 identical over 8 bases. The CDR3 is 15 amino acids. V was clipped by 1 base and J by 9 bases; unmatched bases: 8. Per the germline V gene, CDR1 is SGHTA and CDR2 is FQGNSA. CDR3 bases: TGTGCCAGCAGCTTAGAGCAGGGGGCATTACGTGAGCAGTTCTTC. It specifies CASSLEQGALREQFF.

The chain joins TRBV10-2 to TRBJ2-5; weak D call: TRBD1 (6 bases). The CDR3 length is 14 residues. CDR1 and CDR2 (germline): WSHSY, SAAADI. Trimming took off 3 bases at V and 11 bases at J, with 19 bases between the two ends. The CDR3 DNA reads TGCGCCAGCAGTGAAGCACAGGGCTACAATGAGCAGTACTTC. Residues: CASSEAQGYNEQYF.

This chain joins TRBV5-6 and TRBJ2-3, with 8 bases that match TRBD2. CDR3 length: 15 amino acids. Germline loops: CDR1 SGHDT, CDR2 YYEEEE. Trimming cost V 1 base and J 3 bases; bases outside gene matches: 4. The CDR3 DNA sequence: TGTGCCAGCAGCTTGCCCGGGACTAGAACAGATACGCAGTATTTT. Translation gives CASSLPGTRTDTQYF.

This sequence joins TRBV20-1 and TRBJ2-3; TRBD1 might be the D (6 bases). Trimming stripped 1 base from V and 1 base from J, with 18 bases between. This CDR3 region has 17 residues. Germline lookup yields CDR1 DFQATT and CDR2 SNEGSKA (reference sequence). CDR3 sequence: CSARVLAGELGTDTQYF. Written as DNA, the CDR3 is TGCAGTGCTAGAGTTTTGGCAGGGGAGTTGGGCACAGATACGCAGTATTTT.

This clonotype showed up just a few times. The chain joins TRBV9 to TRBJ2-1, with D maybe TRBD2 (6 bases). The germline gives CDR1 SGDLS, CDR2 YYNGEE. Trimming cost V 3 bases and J 2 bases, with 12 bases left between them. CDR3 length: 15 residues. The CDR3 loop is CASSARLGPYNEQFF. The CDR3, as DNA: TGTGCCAGCAGCGCCAGACTAGGCCCCTACAATGAGCAGTTCTTC.

About this clonotype itself: A junction boundary mismatches the germline segment, possibly from a read error. The CDR3 protein is CAGSRLAGGTDTQYF. CDR3 DNA sequence: TGTGCCGGCAGCAGACTAGCGGGGGGCACAGATACGCAGTATTTT. The J gene is TRBJ2-3, the V gene TRBV9; 12 bases map to TRBD2. In germline, CDR1 is SGDLS, CDR2 YYNGEE. The CDR3 spans 15 residues.

This clonotype was seen only a few times. The chain joins TRBV27 to TRBJ1-4; 7 bases agree with TRBD1. In germline, CDR1 is MNHEY, CDR2 SMNVEV (reference sequence). V was clipped by 5 bases and J by 8 bases; unmatched bases: 11. The CDR3 has 15 amino acids. CDR3 nucleotide sequence: TGTGCCAGCAGTCCCTCTCAGGGGGGGATGGAAAAACTGTTTTTT. This sequence encodes CASSPSQGGMEKLFF.

The V gene is TRBV9, the J gene TRBJ2-3; tentative D call: TRBD2 (6 bases). In germline, CDR1 is SGDLS, CDR2 YYNGEE. This CDR3 region has 18 residues. V was clipped by 0 bases and J by 11 bases, with 28 bases between them. CDR3: CASSVVSGGSSPGFRQYF. In DNA, the CDR3 is TGTGCCAGCAGCGTAGTCTCAGGAGGGTCTAGTCCGGGGTTTAGGCAGTATTTT.

This clonotype has only one observation. This chain connects TRBV27 to TRBJ2-6, with D tentatively TRBD2 (7 bases). Looked up from germline, CDR1 is MNHEY and CDR2 is SMNVEV (reference sequence). This CDR3 has 17 amino acids. V lost 3 bases to trimming and J lost 0 bases, with 12 bases between them. CDR3 loop: CASSFGGGGSGANVLTF. CDR3 coding DNA: TGTGCCAGCAGTTTTGGGGGAGGGGGCTCTGGGGCCAACGTCCTGACTTTC.

This clonotype appeared a few times. The V call is TRBV12-5, the J call TRBJ2-5; D not resolved. The germline V and J ends were trimmed by 1 base and 0 bases, with 3 bases remaining between them. The germline gives CDR1 LGHNT, CDR2 FRNRAP. CDR3 size: 13 residues. CDR3 in amino acids: CASGLAHQETQYF. The CDR3 DNA sequence: TGTGCTAGTGGTTTGGCCCACCAAGAGACCCAGTACTTC. The entire variable domain, with the rest obtained from reference TRBV12-5 and TRBJ2-5, is as follows: DARVTQTPRHKVTEMGQEVTMRCQPILGHNTVFWYRQTMMQGLELLAYFRNRAPLDDSGMPKDRFSAEMPDATLATLKIQPSEPRDSAVYFCASGLAHQETQYFGPGTRLLVL.

The CDR3 reads CASIPLTGQGVDEQFF. The CDR3 DNA sequence: TGTGCCAGCATCCCTTTGACGGGACAGGGGGTCGATGAGCAGTTCTTC. The gene calls are TRBV28 and TRBJ2-1, with 11 nucleotides matching TRBD1. V dropped 7 bases and J dropped 8; count of bases not matched to a gene: 13. Germline assignment: CDR1 MDHEN and CDR2 SYDVKM. The CDR3 sequence is 16 residues long.